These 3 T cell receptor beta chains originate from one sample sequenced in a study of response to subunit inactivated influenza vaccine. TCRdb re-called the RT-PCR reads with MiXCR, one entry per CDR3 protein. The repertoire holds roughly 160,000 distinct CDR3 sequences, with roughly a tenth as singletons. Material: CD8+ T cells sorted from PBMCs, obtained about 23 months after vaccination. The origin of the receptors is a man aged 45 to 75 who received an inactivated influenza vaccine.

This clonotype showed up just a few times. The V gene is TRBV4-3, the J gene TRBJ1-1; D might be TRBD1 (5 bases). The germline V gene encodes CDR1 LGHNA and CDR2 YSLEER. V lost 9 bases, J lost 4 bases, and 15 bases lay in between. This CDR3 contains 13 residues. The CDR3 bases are TGCGCCAGTAGTGGAACAGGTTTCACTGAAGCTTTCTTT. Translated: CASSGTGFTEAFF.

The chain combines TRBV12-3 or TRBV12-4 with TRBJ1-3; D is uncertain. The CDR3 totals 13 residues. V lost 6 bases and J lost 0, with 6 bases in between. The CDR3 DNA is TGTGCCAGCAGCGGATCCTCTGGAAACACCATATATTTT. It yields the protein CASSGSSGNTIYF.

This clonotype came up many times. The CDR3 reads CASSRPYTDTQYF. DNA of the CDR3: TGTGCCAGCAGTCGACCGTACACAGATACGCAGTATTTT. This chain connects TRBV6-1 to TRBJ2-3; D is ambiguous. Trimming took off 5 bases at V and 2 bases at J, with 8 bases between the two ends. CDR1 and CDR2 from the germline V gene are MNHNS and SASEGT. The CDR3 length is 13 residues.